This T cell receptor beta chain was obtained from a study of T cells in Graves' hyperthyroidism and ophthalmopathy. This clonotype was seen ten or more times. Amplified TCR beta CDR3 regions derived from RNA transcripts. A set of HTBI primers served as the primers for a first-round RT-PCR of the TCR CDR3. From the multiplex PCR reads, TCRdb called clonotypes with MiXCR, one entry per CDR3 protein. This repertoire shows 600,000 or so distinct CDR3 sequences, approximately 14% found once; its top ten account for 6.5% to 9%. The germline V gene has CDR1 SNHLY and CDR2 FYNNEI. The ends lost 6 bases at V and 3 bases at J; junction bases unmatched: 11. CDR3 length equals 16 residues. Disease lasting under 3 months, a NOSPECS grade of at least 4, and a Clinical Activity Score of at least 3 were features of the ophthalmopathy patients.

This chain links TRBV2 with TRBJ2-3; 8 bases line up with TRBD2. Specimen: blood. This TCR was recovered from a woman younger than 35 with Graves' ophthalmopathy. The CDR3 bases are TGTGCCAGCAGCCCTTGGACCCGCGGGGGGACAGATACGCAGTATTTT. Encoded protein: CASSPWTRGGTDTQYF.